The 27 T cell receptor beta chains below come from one sample, sequenced in a study of T-cell memory formation after mild COVID-19 (dated by TCRdb to the early 2020s). Library prep was done by 5' RACE. The sequencing machine was an Illumina NovaSeq 6000. The raw public data were reprocessed by TCRdb itself: fastp quality trimming at Q25, MiXCR clonotype calling, in-frame beta chains only. Rows matching on CDR3 protein sequence are summarized as one entry with the most common DNA and genes. Within this sample are 55,000 to 80,000 distinct CDR3 sequences, with over 8.5% of them counted one time only. The ten top clones hold about 1% of the sample. The sequencing input was PBMCs or a T cell subset sorted from them (not recorded which). The source is a man younger than 35 who had mild COVID-19 (a few samples of this study predate the infection). The sample titles of this study are shuffled in the database, so cell type and time point are left out; the donor was told from shared clones.

The chain carries TRBV5-1 and TRBJ2-1; TRBD1 aligns across 10 bases. There are 16 residues in the CDR3. With 5 bases clipped from V and 7 bases from J, the junction kept 12 bases outside the gene matches. The germline V gene has CDR1 SGHRS and CDR2 YFSETQ. CDR3: CASRPYSGTGENEQFF. The DNA for the CDR3 is TGCGCCAGCAGACCTTACTCCGGGACAGGGGAGAATGAGCAGTTCTTC.

This clonotype turned up a few times. V is TRBV5-4 and J is TRBJ2-1; D gene ambiguous. Per germline, CDR1 SGHNT and CDR2 YYREEE (reference sequence). The CDR3 is made up of 17 amino acids. Between the trimmed V and J ends, which lost 0 bases and 7 bases, there was a span of 20 bases. As DNA, the CDR3 is TGTGCCAGCAGCTTGGGAAAATGGGTGCGAATACAGAATGAGCAGTTCTTC. Its translation is CASSLGKWVRIQNEQFF.

This clonotype turned up a few times. The chain has TRBV9 and TRBJ2-3; 8 positions agree with TRBD2. The V gene end was trimmed by 0 bases and the J gene end by 3 bases; junction bases not matched to a gene: 3. CDR1 is SGDLS and CDR2 is YYNGEE in the germline V gene. This CDR3 contains 15 residues. The CDR3 nucleotides read TGTGCCAGCAGCGTAGATCAGCGGGGGACAGATACGCAGTATTTT. Amino acids: CASSVDQRGTDTQYF.

This clonotype was observed a handful of times. The chain links TRBV28 to TRBJ1-2; 9 nucleotides match TRBD1. CDR1 and CDR2 from the germline V gene are MDHEN and SYDVKM. The CDR3 runs 13 residues. The trim removed 3 bases at V and 13 bases at J, leaving 9 bases unmatched. DNA for the CDR3: TGTGCCAGCAGTTTCCGGGACAGGGAAGTACGCACCTTC. This sequence encodes CASSFRDREVRTF.

This clonotype has at least ten counts. The V call is TRBV4-2, the J call TRBJ2-7, with 9 bases fitting TRBD2. V shed 4 bases, J shed 3 bases, and the junction held 7 bases outside the gene matches. CDR1 is LGHNA, CDR2 YNFKEQ, per germline. CDR3 length equals 15 residues. CDR3: CASSLGTSPLYEQYV. The CDR3 DNA is TGTGCCAGCAGCCTCGGGACTAGCCCACTCTACGAGCAGTACGTC.

V and J are TRBV6-5 and TRBJ1-2; D is perhaps TRBD1 (6 bases). The length of the CDR3 is 14 residues. The V and J ends lost 5 bases and 4 bases respectively, with 14 bases between them. The germline V gene encodes CDR1 MNHEY and CDR2 SVGAGI. CDR3 DNA: TGTGCCAGCAGTCCCTCGGGCAGGGGCTATGGCTACACCTTC. This translates into CASSPSGRGYGYTF.

This clonotype has more than one count but fewer than ten. The chain uses TRBV6-2 or TRBV6-3 and TRBJ2-5; D is possibly TRBD1 or TRBD2 (5 bases each). The CDR3 has 15 residues. Germline V lookup: CDR1 MNHEY, CDR2 SVGEGT. V lost 5 bases to trimming and J lost 1 base, with 14 bases between them. The CDR3 nucleotides read TGTGCCAGCAGTCCCTTAATAGGGACCCAAGAGACCCAGTACTTC. It specifies CASSPLIGTQETQYF.

The chain employs TRBV2 and TRBJ2-3; D may correspond to TRBD1 or TRBD2 (5 bases each). The V and J ends lost 7 bases and 11 bases respectively, with 19 bases between them. Germline CDR1 and CDR2: SNHLY and FYNNEI. This CDR3 has 13 residues. DNA of the CDR3: TGTGCCAGCATGGGGGTCCCCACCTCCGGGCAGTATTTT. It translates to CASMGVPTSGQYF.

The rearrangement links TRBV5-1 to TRBJ2-1, with 7 bases that match TRBD2. CDR1 and CDR2 (germline): SGHRS, YFSETQ. The V and J ends lost 0 bases and 4 bases, in that order; junction bases with no gene match: 4. This CDR3 contains 15 residues. The chain's CDR3 is CASSLEAGTYNEQFF. The DNA for the CDR3 is TGCGCCAGCAGCTTGGAAGCGGGGACTTACAATGAGCAGTTCTTC. The full variable domain, completed using reference TRBV5-1 and TRBJ2-1, is KAGVTQTPRYLIKTRGQQVTLSCSPISGHRSVSWYQQTPGQGLQFLFEYFSETQRNKGNFPGRFSGRQFSNSRSEMNVSTLELGDSALYLCASSLEAGTYNEQFFGPGTRLTVL.

This clonotype appeared many times. CDR3 region: CASRPTGTDTQYF. DNA of the CDR3: TGTGCCAGCAGGCCGACAGGTACAGATACGCAGTATTTT. The chain has TRBV6-2 or TRBV6-3 and TRBJ2-3, with D tentatively TRBD1 (6 bases). The CDR3 loop spans 13 amino acids. Between the trimmed V and J ends, which lost 6 bases and 3 bases, there was a span of 10 bases. Germline CDR1 is MNHEY and CDR2 is SVGEGT.

The chain uses TRBV4-2 and TRBJ1-2, with a possible D match to TRBD1 (6 bases). This CDR3 contains 13 residues. Between the trimmed V and J ends, which lost 6 bases and 4 bases, there was a span of 12 bases. The germline V gene encodes CDR1 LGHNA and CDR2 YNFKEQ. The CDR3 protein is CASSSGGAYGYTF. CDR3 DNA: TGTGCCAGCAGTTCCGGGGGGGCCTATGGCTACACCTTC.

There are many counts of this clonotype. The genes are TRBV5-1 and TRBJ2-1, with 10 positions matching TRBD2. Trimming removed 4 bases from V and 1 base from J; junction bases left unmatched: 2. The CDR3 contains 15 residues. Germline assignment: CDR1 SGHRS and CDR2 YFSETQ. The CDR3 protein is CASSTAGGSYNEQFF. The CDR3 DNA is TGCGCCAGCAGCACAGCGGGGGGGTCCTACAATGAGCAGTTCTTC.

This clonotype showed up just a few times. The chain carries TRBV24-1 and TRBJ2-3; 8 bases are a match to TRBD2. V shed 5 bases, J shed 4 bases, and the junction held 13 bases outside the gene matches. The CDR3 has 17 amino acids. Germline lookup yields CDR1 KGHDR and CDR2 SFDVKD. For the CDR3, the DNA is TGTGCCACCAGTGGAGCGCTAGGACTAGCCCTCGCAGATACGCAGTATTTT. Translated: CATSGALGLALADTQYF.

This chain links TRBV12-3 or TRBV12-4 with TRBJ2-1, with 13 bases identical to TRBD2. The CDR3 totals 15 residues. Trimming removed 5 bases from V and 9 bases from J; junction bases left unmatched: 7. The DNA of the CDR3 is TGTGCCAGCAGTCCAACTACTAGCGGGGGGGGTGAGCAGTTCTTC. Encoded protein: CASSPTTSGGGEQFF.

The rearrangement links TRBV20-1 to TRBJ1-2, with D perhaps matching TRBD1 (6 bases). This CDR3 comprises 12 residues. V was pared by 4 bases and J by 7 bases, with 13 bases between. CDR1 is DFQATT, CDR2 SNEGSKA, per germline (reference sequence). The CDR3 loop reads CSAKGGLRGYTF. The CDR3, as DNA: TGCAGTGCTAAAGGGGGTCTGCGTGGCTACACCTTC.

The V gene is TRBV6-5, the J gene TRBJ1-6; D possibly corresponds to TRBD1 (6 bases). This CDR3 spans 15 amino acids. The ends were cut back, 0 bases at V and 8 bases at J, with 11 bases in the middle. Germline CDR1 and CDR2: MNHEY and SVGAGI. The CDR3, as DNA: TGTGCCAGCAGTTACTCTATAAGGGGGGATTCACCCCTCCACTTT. Residues: CASSYSIRGDSPLHF.

The gene calls are TRBV27 and TRBJ2-1; D is possibly TRBD1 (6 bases). The length of the CDR3 is 11 residues. V dropped 7 bases and J dropped 9 bases, with 10 bases sitting between them. From germline, CDR1 is MNHEY and CDR2 SMNVEV (reference sequence). This CDR3 is CASNNRVEQFF. The CDR3 region has the DNA TGTGCCAGCAACAACAGGGTTGAGCAGTTCTTC.

The chain couples TRBV29-1 to TRBJ2-3; 12 positions match TRBD2. Germline V CDR1 and CDR2: SQVTM, ANQGSEA. Losses at the gene ends were 6 bases for V and 4 bases for J; bases not matched to a gene: 5. The CDR3 has 14 residues. The CDR3 sequence is CSVSSGGAADTQYF. CDR3 DNA: TGCAGCGTATCTAGCGGGGGGGCGGCAGATACGCAGTATTTT.

This clonotype was picked up many times. The chain couples TRBV7-2 to TRBJ1-1, with D uncertain. The CDR3 has 16 amino acids. Germline CDR1 SGHTA, CDR2 FQGNSA. The V end was cut by 1 base, the J end by 0 bases, with 12 bases between. For the CDR3, the DNA is TGTGCCAGCAGCTTAGGAGGACTCCTCTTGAACACTGAAGCTTTCTTT. Amino acids: CASSLGGLLLNTEAFF.

This clonotype was recorded many times. The V gene is TRBV20-1, the J gene TRBJ2-5; the D gene is possibly TRBD2 (7 bases). Deletions cut 6 bases from V and 5 bases from J, with 22 bases between. Looked up from germline, CDR1 is DFQATT and CDR2 is SNEGSKA (reference sequence). The CDR3 spans 15 residues. CDR3 amino acids: CSAPLWGGLRETQYF. CDR3 coding DNA: TGCAGTGCCCCTCTCTGGGGGGGGCTCCGGGAGACCCAGTACTTC.

This clonotype showed up just a few times. The genes are TRBV5-1 and TRBJ2-1, with a possible D match to TRBD2 (5 bases). The ends were cut back, 0 bases at V and 9 bases at J, with 13 bases in the middle. The CDR3 length is 14 residues. From germline, CDR1 is SGHRS and CDR2 YFSETQ. The CDR3 DNA reads TGCGCCAGCAGCTTGGGTCCTTTCGCGGGTGAGCAGTTCTTC. The encoded protein is CASSLGPFAGEQFF.

This clonotype was recorded many times. This rearrangement joins TRBV5-6 to TRBJ2-5; 7 bases align to TRBD1. V trimming: 4 bases; J trimming: 5 bases; junction bases outside the gene matches: 8. Germline CDR1 is SGHDT and CDR2 is YYEEEE. The CDR3 has 14 amino acids. The CDR3 nucleotides read TGTGCCAGCAGCCCTGCGGACAGGCAGGAGACCCAGTACTTC. Protein: CASSPADRQETQYF.

The chain is built from TRBV10-2 and TRBJ2-7, with 7 bases aligning to TRBD1. Trimming took 4 bases from V and 4 from J; bases not matched to a gene: 7. This CDR3 is 14 amino acids long. CDR1 WSHSY and CDR2 SAAADI come from the germline V gene. The CDR3 loop is CASSGSATGYEQYV. Written as DNA, the CDR3 is TGCGCCAGCAGTGGGTCAGCGACAGGGTACGAGCAGTACGTC.

This clonotype was seen at least ten times. The rearrangement uses TRBV5-5 and TRBJ1-1; the D gene is possibly TRBD1 (6 bases). V was shortened by 4 bases and J by 0 bases, with 16 bases between the two germline ends. This CDR3 has 16 amino acids. The germline V gene encodes CDR1 SGHKS and CDR2 YYEKEE (reference sequence). The DNA of the CDR3 is TGTGCCAGCAGCCTGGCGGGGGCGAACCTGAACACTGAAGCTTTCTTT. Residues: CASSLAGANLNTEAFF.

This clonotype has a count of ten or more. The chain has TRBV5-6 and TRBJ2-3; no clear D gene. In germline, CDR1 is SGHDT, CDR2 YYEEEE. The ends were cut back, 0 bases at V and 0 bases at J, with 5 bases in the middle. This CDR3 contains 14 residues. CDR3 loop: CASSLVVSTDTQYF. The DNA of the CDR3 is TGTGCCAGCAGCTTGGTAGTGAGCACAGATACGCAGTATTTT. Full variable domain (rest looked up from reference TRBV5-6 and TRBJ2-3): DAGVTQSPTHLIKTRGQQVTLRCSPKSGHDTVSWYQQALGQGPQFIFQYYEEEERQRGNFPDRFSGHQFPNYSSELNVNALLLGDSALYLCASSLVVSTDTQYFGPGTRLTVL.

This clonotype was seen a handful of times. The V gene is TRBV7-9, the J gene TRBJ1-2; the D is unclear. Looked up from germline, CDR1 is SEHNR and CDR2 is FQNEAQ (reference sequence). The CDR3 covers 18 residues. The V end was cut by 5 bases, the J end by 0 bases, with 22 bases between. CDR3 residues: CASSPSGFKHRANYGYTF. Written as DNA, the CDR3 is TGTGCCAGCAGCCCATCGGGCTTTAAACACAGAGCTAACTATGGCTACACCTTC.

This clonotype has a count of ten or more. The gene calls are TRBV6-2 or TRBV6-3 and TRBJ2-1, with D possibly being TRBD1 or TRBD2 (6 bases each). This CDR3 is 14 amino acids long. CDR1 and CDR2 (germline): MNHEY, SVGEGT. Trimming stripped 3 bases from V and 7 bases from J, with 13 bases between. CDR3 DNA sequence: TGTGCCAGCAGTTATGGGGGGCGGACGAATGAGCAGTTCTTC. Protein product: CASSYGGRTNEQFF.